This is a list of T cell receptor beta chains from one sample in a study of tumor and adjacent non-tumor tissue in lung cancer. TCRdb processed the multiplex PCR reads anew with MiXCR; each CDR3 protein has one entry. The sample records 84,000 or so distinct CDR3 sequences, 61% being singletons. The sample taken for sequencing was lung tumor tissue. These receptors originate from a man in his 70s with non-small cell lung cancer. Both conserved end residues are part of each CDR3. The order of the fields is clone size, D gene, V gene, J gene, CDR3 protein, CDR3 DNA. A D gene is named only where the DNA matches it firmly. The size field is filled for only some rows; it gives once, few, many or a size class.

>-|-|TRBV28|TRBJ2-6
CASSLKSGPGANVLTF
TGTGCCAGCAGTTTAAAGAGTGGGCCTGGGGCCAACGTCCTGACTTTC
>-|TRBD1|TRBV24-1|TRBJ2-7
CVTATGTGFEQYF
TGTGTCACCGCTACCGGGACAGGGTTCGAGCAGTACTTC
>-|-|TRBV11-2|TRBJ2-3
CASSASTRNMQYF
TGTGCCAGCAGCGCAAGCACGCGTAATATGCAGTATTTT
>many|-|TRBV20-1|TRBJ1-6
CSARPRDAGRYSPLHF
TGCAGTGCTAGACCCCGGGACGCAGGCCGCTATTCACCCCTCCACTTT
>-|-|TRBV6-6|TRBJ2-3
CASSQLGDTHYF
TGTGCCAGCAGCCAGCTGGGGGATACACATTATTTT
>many|TRBD1|TRBV5-6|TRBJ1-5
CASSRTGAGNQPQHF
TGTGCCAGCAGCCGGACAGGGGCCGGCAATCAGCCCCAGCATTTT
>-|TRBD2|TRBV4-1|TRBJ2-4
CASSQGLTSGRLAKNIQYF
TGCGCCAGCAGTCAAGGTCTAACTAGCGGGAGACTAGCCAAAAACATTCAGTACTTC
>-|-|TRBV5-1|TRBJ2-1
CVSSFTGTNEQFF
TGCGTCAGCAGCTTTACAGGGACCAATGAGCAGTTCTTC
>-|-|TRBV2|TRBJ2-3
CASRGFHTDTQYF
TGTGCCAGCCGGGGGTTCCACACAGATACGCAGTATTTT
>-|TRBD1|TRBV29-1|TRBJ2-2
CSGRTGSTGELFF
TGCAGCGGACGGACAGGGAGCACCGGGGAGTTGTTTTTT
>medium-sized|-|TRBV11-2|TRBJ1-4
CASSFRPGGKLFF
TGTGCCAGCAGCTTCCGCCCGGGGGGAAAACTGTTTTTT
>-|TRBD1|TRBV6-6|TRBJ2-3
CASRSGTGKNQSQYF
TGTGCCAGCAGGTCGGGGACAGGGAAAAATCAGTCCCAGTATTTT
>-|-|TRBV11-2|TRBJ2-7
CASRLGDRDYEQYF
TGTGCCAGCAGATTAGGAGACAGAGACTACGAGCAGTATTTC
>many|-|TRBV21-1|TRBJ1-2
CASSRGTAANYGYTF
TGTGCCAGCAGCCGCGGGACCGCCGCTAACTATGGCTACACCTTC
>-|TRBD1|TRBV6-2/TRBV6-3|TRBJ2-6
CASSYPPPGQAKITGANVLTF
TGTGCCAGCAGTTACCCACCTCCCGGACAGGCAAAGATAACTGGGGCCAACGTCCTGACTTTC
>few|-|TRBV28|TRBJ1-2
CASRGGGAHGLNYGYTF
TGTGCCAGCAGGGGGGGGGGTGCTCACGGACTCAACTATGGCTACACCTTC